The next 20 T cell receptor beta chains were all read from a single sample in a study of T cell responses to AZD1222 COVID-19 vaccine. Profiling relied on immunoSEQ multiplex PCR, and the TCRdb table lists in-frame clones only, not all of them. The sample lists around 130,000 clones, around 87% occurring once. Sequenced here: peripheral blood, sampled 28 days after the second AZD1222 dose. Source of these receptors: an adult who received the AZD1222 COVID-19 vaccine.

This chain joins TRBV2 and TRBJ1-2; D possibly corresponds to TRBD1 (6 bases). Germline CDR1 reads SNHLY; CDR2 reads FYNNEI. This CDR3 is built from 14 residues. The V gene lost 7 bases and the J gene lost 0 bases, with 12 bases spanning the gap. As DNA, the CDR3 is TGTGCCAGCATTATGGACAGTCCTAACTATGGCTACACCTTC. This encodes CASIMDSPNYGYTF.

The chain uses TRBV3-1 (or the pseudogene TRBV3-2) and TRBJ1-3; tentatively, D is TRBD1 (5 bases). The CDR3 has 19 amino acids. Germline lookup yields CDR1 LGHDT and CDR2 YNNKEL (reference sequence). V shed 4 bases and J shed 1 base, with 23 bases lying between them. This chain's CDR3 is CASSPNGDCLEGSGNTIYF. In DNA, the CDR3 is TGTGCCAGCAGCCCCAATGGGGATTGTCTAGAGGGGTCTGGAAACACCATATATTTT.

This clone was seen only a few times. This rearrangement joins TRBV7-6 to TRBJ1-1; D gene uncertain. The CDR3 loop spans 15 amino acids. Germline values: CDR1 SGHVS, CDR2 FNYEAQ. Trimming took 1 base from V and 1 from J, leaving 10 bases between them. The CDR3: CASSLGPEPNTEAFF. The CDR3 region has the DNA TGTGCCAGCAGCTTAGGGCCGGAGCCGAACACTGAAGCTTTCTTT.

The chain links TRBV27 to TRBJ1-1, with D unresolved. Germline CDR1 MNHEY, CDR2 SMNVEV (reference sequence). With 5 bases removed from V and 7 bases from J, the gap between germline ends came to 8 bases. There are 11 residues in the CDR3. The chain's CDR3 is CASSQGNEAFF. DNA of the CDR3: TGTGCCAGCAGTCAAGGGAATGAAGCTTTCTTT.

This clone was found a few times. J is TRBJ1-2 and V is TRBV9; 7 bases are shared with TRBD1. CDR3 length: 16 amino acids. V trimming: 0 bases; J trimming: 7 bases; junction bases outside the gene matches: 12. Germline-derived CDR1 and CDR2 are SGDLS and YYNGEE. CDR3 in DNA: TGTGCCAGCAGCGTAGGACAGGGAAAAGTTACGGGTGGCTACACCTTC. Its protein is CASSVGQGKVTGGYTF.

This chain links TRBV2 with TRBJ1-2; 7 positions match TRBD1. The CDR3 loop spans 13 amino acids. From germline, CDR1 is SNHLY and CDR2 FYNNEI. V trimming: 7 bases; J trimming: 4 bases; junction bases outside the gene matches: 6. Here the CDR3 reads CASKDRASYGYTF. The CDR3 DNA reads TGTGCCAGCAAAGACAGGGCGAGCTATGGCTACACCTTC.

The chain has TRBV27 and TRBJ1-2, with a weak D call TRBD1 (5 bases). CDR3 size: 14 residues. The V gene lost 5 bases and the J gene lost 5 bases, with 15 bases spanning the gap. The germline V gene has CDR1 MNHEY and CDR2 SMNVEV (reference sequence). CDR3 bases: TGTGCCAGCAGTCCCGTGGGGGGATGGTATGGCTACACCTTC. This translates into CASSPVGGWYGYTF.

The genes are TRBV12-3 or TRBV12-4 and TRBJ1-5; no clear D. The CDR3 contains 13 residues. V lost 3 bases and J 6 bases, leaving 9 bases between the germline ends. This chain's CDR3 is CASSLAGSQPQHF. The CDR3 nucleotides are TGTGCCAGCAGTTTGGCGGGGAGTCAGCCCCAGCATTTT.

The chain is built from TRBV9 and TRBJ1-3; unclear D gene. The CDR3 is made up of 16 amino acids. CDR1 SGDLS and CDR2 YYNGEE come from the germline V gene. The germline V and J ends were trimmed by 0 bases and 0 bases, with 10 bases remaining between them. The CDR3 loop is CASSVASSRSGNTIYF. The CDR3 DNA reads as TGTGCCAGCAGCGTAGCTTCCAGCCGCTCTGGAAACACCATATATTTT.

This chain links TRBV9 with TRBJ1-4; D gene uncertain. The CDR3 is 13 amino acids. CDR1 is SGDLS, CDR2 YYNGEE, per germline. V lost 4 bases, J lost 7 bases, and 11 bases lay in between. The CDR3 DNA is TGTGCCAGCAGCCCTCGGGAGGGTGAAAAACTGTTTTTT. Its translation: CASSPREGEKLFF.

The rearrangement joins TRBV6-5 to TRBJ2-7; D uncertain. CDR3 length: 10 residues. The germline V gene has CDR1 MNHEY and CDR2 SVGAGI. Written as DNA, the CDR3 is TGTGCAATAGGGTTTGGGGAGCAGTACTTC. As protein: CAIGFGEQYF.

In nucleotides, the CDR3 is TGTGCCAGCTCCCGAGGGATGTCCAATGAGCAGTTCTTC. Amino acids: CASSRGMSNEQFF. The genes are TRBV18 and TRBJ2-1; weak D call: TRBD2 (5 bases). The CDR3 has 13 residues. Germline-derived CDR1 and CDR2 are KGHSH and LQKENI. V shed 6 bases and J shed 6 bases, with 12 bases lying between them.

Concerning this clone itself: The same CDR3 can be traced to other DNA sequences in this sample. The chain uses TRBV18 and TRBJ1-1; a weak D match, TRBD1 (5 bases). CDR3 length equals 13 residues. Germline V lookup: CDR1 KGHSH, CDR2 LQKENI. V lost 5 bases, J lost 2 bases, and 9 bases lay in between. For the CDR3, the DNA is TGTGCCAGCTCATTACAGGAAAACACTGAAGCTTTCTTT. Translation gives CASSLQENTEAFF.

The CDR3 coding sequence is TGTGCCAGCAGCTTAGGGGGACTTTTAGACGAAAAACTGTTTTTT. Protein sequence: CASSLGGLLDEKLFF. The rearrangement uses TRBV7-2 and TRBJ1-4, with D perhaps TRBD1 (5 bases). Trimming took off 1 base at V and 8 bases at J, with 14 bases between the two ends. Germline V gene data show CDR1 as SGHTA and CDR2 as FQGNSA. CDR3 length: 15 amino acids.

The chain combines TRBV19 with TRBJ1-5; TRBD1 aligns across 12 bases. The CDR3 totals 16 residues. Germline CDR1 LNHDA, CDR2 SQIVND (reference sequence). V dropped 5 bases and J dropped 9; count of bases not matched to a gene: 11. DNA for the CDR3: TGTGCCAGTAGTCCCCCGGGACAGGGGGCCGCTCGGCCCCAGCATTTT. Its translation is CASSPPGQGAARPQHF.

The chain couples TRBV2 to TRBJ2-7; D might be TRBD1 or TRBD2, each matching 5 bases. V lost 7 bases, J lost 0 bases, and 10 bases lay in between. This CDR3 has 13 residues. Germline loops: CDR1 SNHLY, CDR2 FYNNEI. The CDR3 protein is CASTRDDSYEQYF. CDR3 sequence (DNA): TGTGCCAGCACCCGGGACGACTCCTACGAGCAGTACTTC.

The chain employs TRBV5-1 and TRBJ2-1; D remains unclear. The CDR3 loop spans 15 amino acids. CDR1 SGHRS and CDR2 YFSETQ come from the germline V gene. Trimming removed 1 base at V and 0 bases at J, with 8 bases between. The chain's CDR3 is CASSLLGFSYNEQFF. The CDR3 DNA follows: TGCGCCAGCAGCTTGTTGGGGTTCTCCTACAATGAGCAGTTCTTC.

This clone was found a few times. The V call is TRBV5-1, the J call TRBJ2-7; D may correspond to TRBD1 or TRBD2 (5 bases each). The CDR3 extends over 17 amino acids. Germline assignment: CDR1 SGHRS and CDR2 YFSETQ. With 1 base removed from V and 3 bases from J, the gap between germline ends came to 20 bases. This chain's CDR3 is CASSLPTPQGVNYEQYF. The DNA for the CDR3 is TGCGCCAGCAGCTTGCCCACACCCCAGGGAGTTAACTACGAGCAGTACTTC.

CDR3 nucleotides: TGCAGTGCTACCCTTAGGGAGACCCAGTACTTC. It specifies CSATLRETQYF. The V gene is TRBV20-1, the J gene TRBJ2-5, with D uncertain. The V and J ends lost 4 bases and 5 bases respectively, with 8 bases between them. Germline CDR1 and CDR2: DFQATT and SNEGSKA (reference sequence). The CDR3 runs 11 residues.

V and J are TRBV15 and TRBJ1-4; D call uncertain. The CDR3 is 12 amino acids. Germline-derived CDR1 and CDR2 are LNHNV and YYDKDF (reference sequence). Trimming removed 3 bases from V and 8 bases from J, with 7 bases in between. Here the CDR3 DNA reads TGTGCCACCAGCAGGCACTACGAAAAACTGTTTTTT. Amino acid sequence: CATSRHYEKLFF.